The T cell receptor (beta chain) described here comes from a study of blood T cell repertoires in COVID-19. Overall study context: PBMCs, B-cell-depleted T cells, or T cells were the source of the cDNA or gDNA that made up the material.

Original methodology: Quantification of nucleated cells was approximated via reference gene primer amplification. Repertoires were generated with immunoSEQ multiplex PCR, while TCRdb's copy carries only in-frame clones and drops some. That table gives V, J and clone size, and the DNA gave D and trimming. The profile covers 55,000 to 70,000 clones, with about 81% appearing a single time and approximately 15% taken by the ten largest. This receptor was taken from an elderly man with acute or convalescent COVID-19. Specimen: peripheral blood.

The CDR3 DNA reads TGTGCCAGCAGTCCGTTTGGCCTCGAGGGAGAGACCCAGTACTTC. Translation gives CASSPFGLEGETQYF. The chain couples TRBV7-2 to TRBJ2-5, with D tentatively TRBD2 (5 bases). Germline V gene sequence: CDR1 SGHTA, CDR2 FQGNSA. Trimming removed 6 bases at V and 4 bases at J, with 18 bases between. The CDR3 runs 15 residues.